Sequencing of this T cell receptor (beta chain) was carried out in a study of blood T cell repertoires in COVID-19. The wider study: T cells, B-cell-depleted T cells, or PBMCs provided the cDNA or gDNA that served as material.

This clone has just a few counts. Per the germline V gene, CDR1 is SEHNR and CDR2 is FQNEAQ (reference sequence). Between the trimmed V and J ends, which lost 1 base and 9 bases, there was a span of 6 bases. The CDR3 contains 12 residues. Enrolled through a virtual design, the participants were between 18 and 89 years of age and came from 24 US areas. Authors' data handling: Estimation of nucleated cell counts relied on the amplification of reference gene primers. Profiling relied on immunoSEQ multiplex PCR, and the TCRdb table lists in-frame clones only, not all of them. V, J and clone size reflect that table, while D and trimming were determined from the DNA. The sample has about 64,000 clones; more than 75% are singletons.

The sequencing input was PBMCs or T cells enriched from blood (not recorded which). J is TRBJ2-2 and V is TRBV7-9, with D uncertain. The clonotype originates from a woman aged 35 to 49 who had recovered from COVID-19. In nucleotides, the CDR3 is TGTGCCAGCAGCTTAGAGGAGCGGGAGCTGTTTTTT. This sequence encodes CASSLEERELFF.